The sample holds many counts of the clone carrying this TCR beta chain. Antigen specificity is unknown. The TCR beta CDR3 regions underwent amplification using RNA transcripts as the source. TCR CDR3 underwent first-round RT-PCR with the HTBI primer set. TCRdb processed the multiplex PCR reads anew with MiXCR; each CDR3 protein has one entry. The table lists under 400,000 distinct CDR3 sequences, less than 20% of them singletons. The data were obtained in a study of T cells in Graves' hyperthyroidism and ophthalmopathy. Study observations and caveats: Within blood appeared most thyroid clonotypes that had expanded above 0.001. In the analysis, a 13 V-J model separated ophthalmopathy from stable hyperthyroidism.

Active moderate-to-severe ophthalmopathy, Clinical Activity Score at least 3, NOSPECS at least 4, under 3 months' duration. A patient was excluded if there was uncontrolled infection, other autoimmune disease, pregnancy or lactation. This CDR3 has 16 residues. The V gene's germline CDR1 is SQVTM and CDR2 ANQGSEA. The J segment lost 4 bases and the V segment lost 5 bases, leaving 8 bases of the junction unmatched. This clonotype was sampled from a woman aged 40 to 50 with Graves' ophthalmopathy. The chain is built from TRBV29-1 and TRBJ2-6; 10 bases match TRBD1. Source material: blood. This CDR3 is CSVSGQGVTGANVLTF. The CDR3 region has the DNA TGCAGCGTTTCAGGACAGGGGGTTACGGGGGCCAACGTCCTGACTTTC. Filled out from reference TRBV29-1 and TRBJ2-6, the complete variable domain reads SAVISQKPSRDICQRGTSLTIQCQVDSQVTMMFWYRQQPGQSLTLIATANQGSEATYESGFVIDKFPISRPNLTFSTLTVSNMSPEDSSIYLCSVSGQGVTGANVLTFGAGSRLTVL.